The 32 T cell receptor beta chains in this list originate from one sample, sequenced in a study of blood T cell repertoires in COVID-19. Clones were read by immunoSEQ multiplex PCR, and TCRdb kept only the in-frame ones, dropping some. The sample comprises a few hundred thousand clones, about 89% of which are singletons, and approximately 1.2% rests with the top ten. Sequencing used peripheral blood. The receptors come from a man aged 40-55 years with acute or convalescent COVID-19.

The chain has TRBV24-1 and TRBJ2-2; no clear D. V was shortened by 6 bases and J by 8 bases, with 6 bases between the two germline ends. Germline V CDR1 and CDR2: KGHDR, SFDVKD. The CDR3 spans 11 residues. The CDR3 region has the DNA TGTGCCACCAGTTATATGGGGGAGCTGTTTTTT. Amino acid sequence: CATSYMGELFF.

The rearrangement uses TRBV5-6 and TRBJ2-3, with TRBD1 as a possible D gene (6 bases). The CDR3 consists of 15 residues. Deletions cut 4 bases from V and 4 bases from J, with 16 bases between. CDR1 and CDR2 from the germline V gene are SGHDT and YYEEEE. The CDR3 nucleotides are TGTGCCAGCAGCGGGACATTCTACCGACCAGATACGCAGTATTTT. The encoded protein is CASSGTFYRPDTQYF.

The V call is TRBV27, the J call TRBJ1-6, with D hard to call. Trimming removed 5 bases from V and 7 bases from J, with 9 bases in between. This CDR3 is built from 13 residues. Germline loops: CDR1 MNHEY, CDR2 SMNVEV (reference sequence). This chain's CDR3 is CASSLTLNSPLHF. The DNA for the CDR3 is TGTGCCAGCAGTCTAACCCTCAATTCACCCCTCCACTTT.

The genes are TRBV6-6 and TRBJ1-5, with TRBD1 matching 9 bases. Looked up from germline, CDR1 is MNHNY and CDR2 is SVGAGI (reference sequence). With 1 base clipped from V and 5 bases from J, the junction kept 3 bases outside the gene matches. The CDR3 contains 15 residues. The chain's CDR3 is CASSYLGDRDQPQHF. CDR3 coding DNA: TGTGCCAGCAGTTACTTAGGGGACAGGGATCAGCCCCAGCATTTT.

The V call is TRBV11-2, the J call TRBJ2-3; the match to TRBD2 covers 8 bases. This CDR3 comprises 15 residues. J gave up 2 bases and V 1 base, and 2 bases lay outside the gene matches. Germline V gene lookup returns CDR1 SGHAT and CDR2 FQNNGV. CDR3 in DNA: TGTGCCAGCAGCTTAGTAGCGGGGCTCACAGATACGCAGTATTTT. It encodes CASSLVAGLTDTQYF.

This chain joins TRBV9 and TRBJ2-3, with TRBD2 matching over 9 bases. With 4 bases clipped from V and 0 bases from J, the junction kept 18 bases outside the gene matches. The CDR3 length is 20 residues. Germline V gene sequence: CDR1 SGDLS, CDR2 YYNGEE. The chain's CDR3 is CASSQLHPGGRARSTDTQYF. The CDR3 coding sequence is TGTGCCAGCAGCCAATTACATCCTGGCGGGAGGGCTCGAAGCACAGATACGCAGTATTTT.

The CDR3 loop reads CSVVAQETFSGANVLTF. In DNA, the CDR3 is TGCAGCGTTGTTGCTCAGGAAACTTTCTCTGGGGCCAACGTCCTGACTTTC. The chain employs TRBV29-1 and TRBJ2-6; D remains ambiguous. Deletions cut 4 bases from V and 0 bases from J, with 16 bases between. The CDR3 covers 17 residues. CDR1 is SQVTM, CDR2 ANQGSEA, per germline.

The rearrangement joins TRBV28 to TRBJ1-1, with D maybe TRBD1 (5 bases). Looked up from germline, CDR1 is MDHEN and CDR2 is SYDVKM. Trimming cost V 4 bases and J 3 bases, with 15 bases left between them. CDR3 length: 15 residues. The CDR3 reads CASSSTALVHTEAFF. In DNA form, the CDR3 reads TGTGCCAGCAGTTCGACAGCTTTAGTCCACACTGAAGCTTTCTTT.

V usage is TRBV6-2 or TRBV6-3 and J usage is TRBJ1-2; D might be TRBD1 (5 bases). This CDR3 has 17 amino acids. Germline V gene data show CDR1 as MNHEY and CDR2 as SVGEGT. The germline V and J ends were trimmed by 5 bases and 1 base, with 20 bases remaining between them. The CDR3 DNA reads as TGTGCCAGCAGTGCCTGGATGGGGTATGACAGTAACTATGGCTACACCTTC. Its translation is CASSAWMGYDSNYGYTF.

The V call is TRBV4-2, the J call TRBJ2-5, with D tentatively TRBD2 (5 bases). The V end lost 0 bases, the J end lost 2 bases, and 10 bases lay between the germline ends. This CDR3 has 15 amino acids. The V gene's germline CDR1 is LGHNA and CDR2 YNFKEQ. Here the CDR3 reads CASSQDGRAQETQYF. CDR3 bases: TGTGCCAGCAGCCAAGATGGGCGGGCTCAAGAGACCCAGTACTTC.

This chain connects TRBV4-3 to TRBJ1-4, with TRBD1 matching over 8 bases. V trimming: 8 bases; J trimming: 7 bases; junction bases outside the gene matches: 6. Germline-derived CDR1 and CDR2 are LGHNA and YSLEER. The CDR3 has 13 amino acids. The CDR3 sequence: CASGDRGSEKLFF. CDR3 bases: TGCGCCAGCGGCGACAGGGGAAGTGAAAAACTGTTTTTT.

The rearrangement uses TRBV28 and TRBJ1-5, with TRBD1 matching 7 bases. J was trimmed by 0 bases and V by 7 bases; bases with no gene match: 18. Germline V gene data show CDR1 as MDHEN and CDR2 as SYDVKM. The CDR3 loop spans 19 amino acids. CDR3 DNA: TGTGCCAGCAAAGGAGTTATAGGGACAGCCCTATATAGCAATCAGCCCCAGCATTTT. It is translated as CASKGVIGTALYSNQPQHF.

The chain employs TRBV9 and TRBJ2-2, with 8 bases that match TRBD2. The CDR3 covers 18 residues. Unmatched junction bases numbered 18, after V lost 4 bases and J lost 7 bases. Germline lookup yields CDR1 SGDLS and CDR2 YYNGEE. As DNA, the CDR3 is TGTGCCAGCAGCACCCCGCTGTCCGGGGGGGCACTCAACGGGGAGCTGTTTTTT. It is translated as CASSTPLSGGALNGELFF.

The chain combines TRBV4-1 with TRBJ2-1, with TRBD1 matching 9 bases. CDR1 MGHRA and CDR2 YSYEKL come from the germline V gene. This CDR3 contains 17 residues. V lost 2 bases to trimming and J lost 5 bases; unmatched junction nucleotides: 10. The CDR3, as DNA: TGCGCCAGCAGCCAACCGGGGACAGGGCGACTGGACAATGAGCAGTTCTTC. Residues: CASSQPGTGRLDNEQFF.

A few counts support this clone. The chain joins TRBV11-2 to TRBJ1-2, with 7 positions matching TRBD1. The CDR3 has 15 amino acids. Germline lookup yields CDR1 SGHAT and CDR2 FQNNGV. With 1 base clipped from V and 4 bases from J, the junction kept 6 bases outside the gene matches. The CDR3 coding sequence is TGTGCCAGCAGCTTAGTAGGAGGGGGCGCCTATGGCTACACCTTC. It translates to CASSLVGGGAYGYTF.

This rearrangement joins TRBV5-1 to TRBJ2-7; 10 nucleotides line up with TRBD2. The CDR3 sequence is 15 residues long. Per germline, CDR1 SGHRS and CDR2 YFSETQ. J lost 5 bases, V lost 5 bases, and 10 bases had no gene match. For the CDR3, the DNA is TGCGCCAGCAGGGTGGGAGCTAGCGGGGGCCACGAGCAGTACTTC. Amino acids: CASRVGASGGHEQYF.

V usage is TRBV27 and J usage is TRBJ2-3; D is uncertain. The CDR3 spans 13 residues. V shed 4 bases and J shed 2 bases, with 7 bases lying between them. Germline lookup yields CDR1 MNHEY and CDR2 SMNVEV (reference sequence). The CDR3 DNA is TGTGCCAGCAGTTCCGTCCCCACAGATACGCAGTATTTT. This codes for CASSSVPTDTQYF.

The rearrangement uses TRBV6-1 and TRBJ1-2; 7 bases map to TRBD1. V was clipped by 3 bases and J by 4 bases; unmatched bases: 5. Looked up from germline, CDR1 is MNHNS and CDR2 is SASEGT. This CDR3 contains 14 residues. CDR3 sequence (DNA): TGTGCCAGCAGTGATCACCGGACAGGCTATGGCTACACCTTC. As protein: CASSDHRTGYGYTF.

The V gene is TRBV7-2, the J gene TRBJ1-2; no firm D call. The CDR3 contains 12 residues. The germline V and J ends were trimmed by 1 base and 4 bases, with 4 bases remaining between them. Germline CDR1 reads SGHTA; CDR2 reads FQGNSA. CDR3 DNA: TGTGCCAGCAGCTTAGACAGCTATGGCTACACCTTC. Its translation is CASSLDSYGYTF.

The chain couples TRBV4-2 to TRBJ2-5, with D unclear. The V gene's germline CDR1 is LGHNA and CDR2 YNFKEQ. The length of the CDR3 is 13 residues. Trimming shortened V by 2 bases and J by 7 bases, and 11 bases separated the two germline ends. CDR3 amino acids: CASSQTLSGTQYF. CDR3 DNA sequence: TGTGCCAGCAGCCAAACCCTATCAGGGACCCAGTACTTC.

The chain links TRBV19 to TRBJ1-4; D remains ambiguous. The CDR3 totals 14 residues. The ends were cut back, 8 bases at V and 7 bases at J, with 17 bases in the middle. Germline V gene sequence: CDR1 LNHDA, CDR2 SQIVND (reference sequence). CDR3 nucleotide sequence: TGTGCCAGTGGGGAGGGCCTGCGGGGTGAAAAACTGTTTTTT. Translated, it gives CASGEGLRGEKLFF.

The chain carries TRBV2 and TRBJ1-3, with TRBD1 matching 8 bases. The germline V gene encodes CDR1 SNHLY and CDR2 FYNNEI. The CDR3 sequence is 13 residues long. The junction had 7 bases not matched to a gene; V was cut back by 10 bases and J by 5 bases. DNA of the CDR3: TGTGCCACCAGGGACAGGTTAAGAAACACCATATATTTT. The encoded protein is CATRDRLRNTIYF.

The rearrangement uses TRBV6-2 or TRBV6-3 and TRBJ2-2; TRBD2 is a possible D gene (5 bases). V dropped 10 bases and J dropped 7 bases, with 19 bases sitting between them. The CDR3 length is 14 residues. Germline values: CDR1 MNHEY, CDR2 SVGEGT. The CDR3: CAISTPFEGGELFF. In DNA form, the CDR3 reads TGTGCCATCAGCACTCCCTTTGAGGGCGGGGAGCTGTTTTTT.

This clone has a single count. The CDR3 region is CASSLSTGANEKLFF. The CDR3 DNA follows: TGTGCCAGCAGCTTATCGACAGGGGCTAATGAAAAACTGTTTTTT. The rearrangement joins TRBV5-4 to TRBJ1-4; 8 bases align to TRBD1. V shed 2 bases, J shed 3 bases, and the junction held 3 bases outside the gene matches. The germline gives CDR1 SGHNT, CDR2 YYREEE (reference sequence). This CDR3 is built from 15 residues.

The chain links TRBV5-4 to TRBJ2-5; weak D call: TRBD2 (6 bases). Between the trimmed V and J ends, which lost 0 bases and 7 bases, there was a span of 13 bases. Per germline, CDR1 SGHNT and CDR2 YYREEE (reference sequence). The CDR3 consists of 14 residues. The CDR3 here is CASSLAGTAGTQYF. CDR3 bases: TGTGCCAGCAGCTTGGCGGGGACTGCGGGGACCCAGTACTTC.

DNA for the CDR3: TGTGCCAGCAGCTTAGGCGGGGGAATCAATGAGCAGTTCTTC. Its translation is CASSLGGGINEQFF. This chain links TRBV7-6 with TRBJ2-1; 7 nucleotides agree with TRBD2. V lost 1 base, J lost 6 bases, and 3 bases stayed unmatched. CDR3 size: 14 residues. Germline V gives CDR1 SGHVS, CDR2 FNYEAQ.

The chain uses TRBV10-1 and TRBJ1-1; D is uncertain. The CDR3 is 18 residues long. V was cut by 0 bases and J by 1 base, with 18 bases left in between. Germline V gives CDR1 WNHNN, CDR2 SYGVQD (reference sequence). CDR3 coding DNA: TGCGCCAGCAGTGAGTCGATTTCTCCGTTACGGGGGAACACTGAAGCTTTCTTT. Its protein is CASSESISPLRGNTEAFF.

This chain uses TRBV28 with TRBJ1-1; 9 bases agree with TRBD1. The J segment lost 1 base and the V segment lost 3 bases, leaving 9 bases of the junction unmatched. The CDR3 has 17 amino acids. Germline V lookup: CDR1 MDHEN, CDR2 SYDVKM. CDR3 nucleotides: TGTGCCAGCAGTTTCGTAGGGGACAGGGTGGGGAACACTGAAGCTTTCTTT. Translated, it gives CASSFVGDRVGNTEAFF. Variable domain in full (rest from reference TRBV28 and TRBJ1-1): DVKVTQSSRYLVKRTGEKVFLECVQDMDHENMFWYRQDPGLGLRLIYFSYDVKMKEKGDIPEGYSVSREKKERFSLILESASTNQTSMYLCASSFVGDRVGNTEAFFGQGTRLTVV.

V gene TRBV5-1 combines with J gene TRBJ1-2, with a weak D call TRBD1 (5 bases). Between the trimmed V and J ends, which lost 4 bases and 6 bases, there was a span of 19 bases. Per germline, CDR1 SGHRS and CDR2 YFSETQ. There are 15 residues in the CDR3. The CDR3 nucleotides are TGCGCCAGCAGCGCACTCGGCCAGGGTGTGGATGGCTACACCTTC. Encoded protein: CASSALGQGVDGYTF. Supplemented by reference TRBV5-1 and TRBJ1-2, the full variable domain reads KAGVTQTPRYLIKTRGQQVTLSCSPISGHRSVSWYQQTPGQGLQFLFEYFSETQRNKGNFPGRFSGRQFSNSRSEMNVSTLELGDSALYLCASSALGQGVDGYTFGSGTRLTVV.

This rearrangement joins TRBV29-1 to TRBJ2-1; TRBD1 agrees at 8 bases. This CDR3 has 13 residues. Germline V gene data show CDR1 as SQVTM and CDR2 as ANQGSEA. The V and J ends lost 7 bases and 8 bases, in that order; junction bases with no gene match: 10. CDR3 region: CSDDRTGSDEQFF. The CDR3 DNA follows: TGCAGCGACGATCGGACAGGGTCGGATGAGCAGTTCTTC.

This chain uses TRBV7-3 with TRBJ2-3; weak D call: TRBD2 (7 bases). Between the trimmed V and J ends, which lost 6 bases and 2 bases, there was a span of 18 bases. The CDR3 length is 16 residues. Looked up from germline, CDR1 is SGHTA and CDR2 is FQGTGA. CDR3 in DNA: TGTGCCAGCAGTTTCTATGGGGGGGCCAACACAGATACGCAGTATTTT. As protein: CASSFYGGANTDTQYF.

The chain recombines TRBV9 with TRBJ1-2; D ambiguous. V gave up 7 bases and J gave up 6 bases, with 16 bases separating them. Germline V gene lookup returns CDR1 SGDLS and CDR2 YYNGEE. The CDR3 is made up of 13 amino acids. CDR3: CASERVLVNGYTF. DNA of the CDR3: TGTGCCAGCGAGAGGGTCCTTGTTAATGGCTACACCTTC.